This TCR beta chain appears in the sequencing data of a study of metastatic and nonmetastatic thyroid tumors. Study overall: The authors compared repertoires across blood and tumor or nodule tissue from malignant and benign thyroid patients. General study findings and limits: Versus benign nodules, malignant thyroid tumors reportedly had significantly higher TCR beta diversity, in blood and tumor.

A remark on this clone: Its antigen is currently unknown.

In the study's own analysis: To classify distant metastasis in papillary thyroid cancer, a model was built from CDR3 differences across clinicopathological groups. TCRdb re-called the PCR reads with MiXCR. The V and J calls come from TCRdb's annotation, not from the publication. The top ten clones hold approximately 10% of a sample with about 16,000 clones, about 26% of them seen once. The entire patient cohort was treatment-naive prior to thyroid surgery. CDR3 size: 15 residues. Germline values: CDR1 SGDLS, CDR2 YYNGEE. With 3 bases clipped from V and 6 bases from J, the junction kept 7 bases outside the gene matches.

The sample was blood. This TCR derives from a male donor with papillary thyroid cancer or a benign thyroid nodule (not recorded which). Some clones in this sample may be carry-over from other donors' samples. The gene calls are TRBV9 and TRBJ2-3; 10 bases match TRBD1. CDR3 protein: CASSATGQGWDTQYF. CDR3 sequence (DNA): TGTGCCAGCAGCGCTACGGGACAGGGGTGGGATACGCAGTATTTT.